This T cell receptor beta chain was captured in a study of blood T cell repertoires in COVID-19. Sequencing used immunoSEQ multiplex PCR; TCRdb keeps in-frame clones, though not all of them. The data contain 180,000 or so clones, roughly 84% of them singletons. The receptor comes from a woman of 80 years or more with acute or convalescent COVID-19. Material: peripheral blood.

The CDR3 DNA is TGTGCCAGCAGAGTACAGGGTGGGAACACTGAAGCTTTCTTT. Translating it yields CASRVQGGNTEAFF. This chain uses TRBV5-4 with TRBJ1-1, with a tentative D call TRBD1 (6 bases). Germline CDR1 and CDR2: SGHNT and YYREEE (reference sequence). This CDR3 is 14 amino acids long. V was cut by 5 bases and J by 1 base, with 12 bases left in between. The whole variable domain, remainder taken from reference TRBV5-4 and TRBJ1-1, is ETGVTQSPTHLIKTRGQQVTLRCSSQSGHNTVSWYQQALGQGPQFIFQYYREEENGRGNFPPRFSGLQFPNYSSELNVNALELDDSALYLCASRVQGGNTEAFFGQGTRLTVV.